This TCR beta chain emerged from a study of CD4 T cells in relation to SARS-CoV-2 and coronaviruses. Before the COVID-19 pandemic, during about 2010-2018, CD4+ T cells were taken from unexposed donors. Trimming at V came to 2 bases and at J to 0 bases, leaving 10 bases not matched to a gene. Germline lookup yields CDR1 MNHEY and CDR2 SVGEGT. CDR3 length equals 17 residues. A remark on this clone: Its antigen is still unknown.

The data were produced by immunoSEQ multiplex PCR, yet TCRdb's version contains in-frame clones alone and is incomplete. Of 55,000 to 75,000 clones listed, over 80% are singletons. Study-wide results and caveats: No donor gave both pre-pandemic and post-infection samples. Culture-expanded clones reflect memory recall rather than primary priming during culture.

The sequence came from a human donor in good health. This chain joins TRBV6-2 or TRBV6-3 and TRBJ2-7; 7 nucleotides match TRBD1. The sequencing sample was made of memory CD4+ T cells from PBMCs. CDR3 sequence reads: CASSYGQDGDSSYEQYF. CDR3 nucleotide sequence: TGTGCCAGCAGTTACGGTCAGGACGGGGACAGCTCCTACGAGCAGTACTTC.